These T cell receptor beta chains were read from a single sample in a study of shared clonotypes between healthy human individuals. Assay used: immunoSEQ multiplex PCR; TCRdb lists only in-frame clones, some missing. The data show about 560,000 clones, around 81% seen once. Sequencing input: PBMCs. The receptors here all came from a woman aged 40 to 50 in good health. Some clones in this sample may be carry-over from other donors' samples. The CDR3 runs from the conserved cysteine through the conserved F or W. D genes are given only for firm matches. The size entry is marked missing in some rows and otherwise reads once, few, many or a size class.

>TRBD1|TRBV5-1|TRBJ2-3|NA
TGCGCCAGCAGCTTGCCCCACAGGGGTGGAACAGATACGCAGTATTTT
CASSLPHRGGTDTQYF
>NA|TRBV7-3|TRBJ2-2|NA
TGTGCCAGCAGCTTAACTGGGAACACCGGGGAGCTGTTTTTT
CASSLTGNTGELFF
>NA|TRBV11-2|TRBJ2-6|many
TGTGCCAGCAGCTTAGCTTACTCTGGGGCCAACGTCCTGACTTTC
CASSLAYSGANVLTF
>NA|TRBV2|TRBJ1-5|NA
TGTGCCAGCAGTGAAGCTCGGGATCAGCCCCAGCATTTT
CASSEARDQPQHF
>TRBD2|TRBV10-2|TRBJ2-2|once
TGCGCCAGCAGTGGGACTAGCGGGAGGCAGAACACCGGGGAGCTGTTTTTT
CASSGTSGRQNTGELFF
>NA|TRBV20-1|TRBJ2-1|NA
TGCAGTGCTAGAGGGCGCAATGAGCAGTTCTTC
CSARGRNEQFF
>TRBD2|TRBV10-1|TRBJ2-3|NA
TGCGCCAGCGTACCCCCGAGGACTAGCGGGCCCCCCGAAAGCACAGATACGCAGTATTTT
CASVPPRTSGPPESTDTQYF
>NA|TRBV11-3|TRBJ2-3|NA
TGTGCCAGCAGCCCAGGAATCCCCACAGATACGCAGTATTTT
CASSPGIPTDTQYF
>NA|TRBV28|TRBJ1-1|NA
TGTGCCAGCAGTTTTGTGGACACTGAAGCTTTCTTT
CASSFVDTEAFF
>TRBD1|TRBV5-1|TRBJ1-1|NA
TGCGCCAGCAGCTCACAGGGGAATCCTGAAGCTTTCTTT
CASSSQGNPEAFF
>NA|TRBV13|TRBJ1-4|NA
TGTGCCAGCAGGAGGACTAATGAAAAACTGTTTTTT
CASRRTNEKLFF
>NA|TRBV18|TRBJ2-7|NA
TGTGCCAGCTCACTCCCAGGACAATACGAGCAGTACTTC
CASSLPGQYEQYF
>TRBD1|TRBV6-4|TRBJ2-2|NA
TGTGCCAGCAGTGAAGGGACAGGGAACACCGGGGAGCTGTTTTTT
CASSEGTGNTGELFF
>TRBD2|TRBV9|TRBJ2-1|NA
TGTGCCAGCAGCGAGAGCAGGGAGGGAGGGCCAAGGGATGAGCAGTTCTTC
CASSESREGGPRDEQFF
>NA|TRBV4-1|TRBJ1-4|many
TGCGCCAGCAGCCAAGATGGTCGCCAGGGCCTTGCAACTAATGAAAAACTGTTTTTT
CASSQDGRQGLATNEKLFF
>NA|TRBV5-1|TRBJ2-7|NA
TGCGCCAGCAGCAAGGCAGGTAGCGGAGGATCCTACGAGCAGTACTTC
CASSKAGSGGSYEQYF
>NA|TRBV27|TRBJ2-2|many
TGTGCCAGCAGTTTCTACAGATTGACGGGGGAGCTGTTTTTT
CASSFYRLTGELFF
>TRBD2|TRBV27|TRBJ2-5|NA
TGTGCCAGCAGTTTAGGGCGGGAGGAGACCCAGTACTTC
CASSLGREETQYF
>TRBD1|TRBV5-4|TRBJ1-3|NA
TGTGCCAGCAGCTTGGGGACAGGGCCCGGAAACACCATATATTTT
CASSLGTGPGNTIYF
>TRBD1|TRBV7-9|TRBJ2-1|NA
TGTGCCAGCAGCACACGGGACAGCATTCAGCAGTTCTTC
CASSTRDSIQQFF